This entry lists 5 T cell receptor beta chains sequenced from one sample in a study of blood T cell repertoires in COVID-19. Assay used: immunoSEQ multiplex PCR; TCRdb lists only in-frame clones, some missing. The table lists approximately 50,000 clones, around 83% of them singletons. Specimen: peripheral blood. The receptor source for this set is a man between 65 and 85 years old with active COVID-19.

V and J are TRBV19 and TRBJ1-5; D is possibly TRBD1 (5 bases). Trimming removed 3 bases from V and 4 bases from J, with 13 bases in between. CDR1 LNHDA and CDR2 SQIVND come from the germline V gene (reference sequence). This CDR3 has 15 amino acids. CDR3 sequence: CASSMSKQANQPQHF. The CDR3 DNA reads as TGTGCCAGTAGTATGTCGAAACAGGCAAATCAGCCCCAGCATTTT. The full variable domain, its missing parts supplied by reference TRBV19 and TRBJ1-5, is DGGITQSPKYLFRKEGQNVTLSCEQNLNHDAMYWYRQDPGQGLRLIYYSQIVNDFQKGDIAEGYSVSREKKESFPLTVTSAQKNPTAFYLCASSMSKQANQPQHFGDGTRLSIL.

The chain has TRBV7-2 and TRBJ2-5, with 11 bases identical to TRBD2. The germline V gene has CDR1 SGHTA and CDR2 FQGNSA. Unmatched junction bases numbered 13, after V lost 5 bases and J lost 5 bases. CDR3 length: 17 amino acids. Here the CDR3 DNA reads TGTGCCAGCAGCCCCCGAGGGGGGACTAGCGGAGGGGAGACCCAGTACTTC. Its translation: CASSPRGGTSGGETQYF.

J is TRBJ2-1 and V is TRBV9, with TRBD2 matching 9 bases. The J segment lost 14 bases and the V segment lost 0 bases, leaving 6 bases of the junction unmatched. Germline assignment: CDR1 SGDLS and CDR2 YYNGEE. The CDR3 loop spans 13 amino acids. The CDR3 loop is CASSVVSGGKKFF. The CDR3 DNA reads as TGTGCCAGCAGCGTAGTTAGCGGGGGAAAAAAGTTCTTC.

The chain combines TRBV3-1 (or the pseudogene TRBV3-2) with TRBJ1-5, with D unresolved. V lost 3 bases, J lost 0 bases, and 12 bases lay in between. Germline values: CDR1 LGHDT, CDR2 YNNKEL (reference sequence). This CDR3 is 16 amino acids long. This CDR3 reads CASSHGGPTSNQPQHF. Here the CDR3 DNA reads TGTGCCAGCAGCCACGGCGGCCCTACTAGCAATCAGCCCCAGCATTTT.

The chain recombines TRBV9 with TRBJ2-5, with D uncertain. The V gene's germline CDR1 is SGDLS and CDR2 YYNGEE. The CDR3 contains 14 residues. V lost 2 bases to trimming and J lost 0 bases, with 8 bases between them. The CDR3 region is CASSVYGNQETQYF. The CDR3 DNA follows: TGTGCCAGCAGCGTTTATGGCAACCAAGAGACCCAGTACTTC.